This T cell receptor (beta chain) is drawn from a study of blood T cells in healthy people across ages. In the study overall: Using template switching, researchers captured about one barcoded beta molecule for each two T cells.

Between the trimmed V and J ends, which lost 6 bases and 0 bases, there was a span of 9 bases. This CDR3 has 13 amino acids. CDR1 DFQATT and CDR2 SNEGSKA come from the germline V gene (reference sequence). This clonotype was counted between two and nine times. Its antigen remains unidentified. Primed by a sample-barcoded 5' primer and a J-beta primer mix, a second PCR proceeded for about 7 to 12 cycles. No fewer than 3 million CDR3-containing paired-end reads came from each sample. TCRdb independently ran MiXCR on the 5' RACE reads; one entry per CDR3 protein. The sample yields 1.5 million to 2 million distinct CDR3 sequences, about 32% seen once. General study results and limits: Because donor CMV status was unknown, expanded clonotype changes were possibly confounded.

The TCR originated in a young woman in good health. Sequenced input: blood. J is TRBJ2-1 and V is TRBV20-1; D is possibly TRBD2 (5 bases). The chain's CDR3 is CSAWESSYNEQFF. CDR3 sequence (DNA): TGCAGTGCCTGGGAGAGCTCCTACAATGAGCAGTTCTTC.